This entry describes one T cell receptor beta chain. Its antigen remains unknown. No neoadjuvant therapy was given to the selected pancreatic ductal adenocarcinoma patients before their surgery. This record belongs to a study of T cells in pancreatic ductal adenocarcinoma. The data were produced by immunoSEQ multiplex PCR, yet TCRdb's version contains in-frame clones alone and is incomplete. The sample has about 98,000 clones; 90% to 95% are singletons. Study-wide points: No significant tumor-blood clonality difference; means were about 0.12 and 0.07.

The TCR was taken from a human donor with pancreatic ductal adenocarcinoma. Sequenced: PBMCs.

The DNA of the CDR3 is TGTGCCAGCAGTTACTCGGACCCGGGACTAATCTACGAGCAGTACTTC. It codes for CASSYSDPGLIYEQYF. The chain joins TRBV6-5 to TRBJ2-7, with 7 bases lining up with TRBD2. The CDR3 loop spans 16 amino acids. After removal of 0 bases from V and 3 bases from J, the junction contained 8 bases not matched to a gene. CDR1 and CDR2 (germline): MNHEY, SVGAGI.